This entry features one TCR beta chain sequence. Its antigen remains undetermined. No base quality values were provided; no much bigger clone lies one nucleotide off. TCRbeta CDR3 regions were amplified from genomic DNA by means of the immunoSEQ Assay, a bias-controlled multiplex PCR. From the authors' description of their analysis: The number of nucleated cells in each sample was estimated by amplification of reference gene primers within the assay. To quantify the absolute abundance of each unique TCRbeta CDR3 rearrangement, sequence reads were collapsed and filtered. For each sample, productive Simpson clonality was calculated as the square root of Simpson's diversity index over productive rearrangements. Held by TCRdb, this immuneACCESS table contains in-frame sequences only and omits some clones. Under half of the omission traces to an unresolved V gene where checked; the cause of the rest is unknown. V, J and clone size are taken as reported in that table, and D and trimming were inferred from the DNA itself. This sample gives around 190,000 clones in total; 80% to 90% of them show up just once. Around 9% of the sample is held by the ten biggest clonotypes.

The data were obtained in a study of blood T cell repertoires in COVID-19 (dated by TCRdb to 2019 to 2021). In the study overall: Samples covering the acute and convalescent phases of COVID-19 were provided by collaborators in the United States, Italy and Spain. The prospective study material was composed of cDNA or gDNA derived from T cells, B-cell-depleted T cells, or PBMCs. Subjects who had been exposed to COVID-19, were actively infected with it, or had recovered from it provided the deeply sampled blood TCRbeta repertoires that made up the dataset. The repertoires were made available in a free public database intended to serve as a resource for research on the immune response to SARS-CoV-2. The samples were drawn from two sources: the first 160 participants of the ongoing ImmuneRACE study, and 1,254 subjects contributed by 6 global collaborators. Sample metadata almost always included a de-identified subject ID, COVID-19 status, age in years and sex. HLA class I and class II types, where available, came from metadata supplied by the sample provider rather than from assay-based typing. Findings and caveats that apply to the study as a whole: Clinical and demographic metadata were provided uncurated, with the amount varying by source and participant.

Whole blood was collected in K2EDTA tubes by collaborating institutions according to the institutions' own protocols. For TCRbeta analysis, collaborators shipped samples in one of three forms: frozen whole blood, isolated PBMCs, or DNA extracted from either of those sample types. The TCR was taken from a man aged 45-60 years with active or convalescent COVID-19. The sample comprised peripheral blood.

The CDR3 is CASTILGGQETQYF. The DNA sequence is as follows: TGTGCCAGCACTATACTGGGGGGGCAAGAGACCCAGTACTTC. The rearrangement combines TRBV5-4 with TRBJ2-5, with 7 junctional bases fitting TRBD2. The CDR3 runs 14 residues from the cysteine to the phenylalanine. The CDR3 DNA has 42 bases and is translated from base 1. Germline trimming: 6 bases from V, 2 bases from J; junction bases outside gene matches: 7. CDR1 and CDR2 are drawn from the germline V gene (reference sequence): SGHNT, YYREEE.